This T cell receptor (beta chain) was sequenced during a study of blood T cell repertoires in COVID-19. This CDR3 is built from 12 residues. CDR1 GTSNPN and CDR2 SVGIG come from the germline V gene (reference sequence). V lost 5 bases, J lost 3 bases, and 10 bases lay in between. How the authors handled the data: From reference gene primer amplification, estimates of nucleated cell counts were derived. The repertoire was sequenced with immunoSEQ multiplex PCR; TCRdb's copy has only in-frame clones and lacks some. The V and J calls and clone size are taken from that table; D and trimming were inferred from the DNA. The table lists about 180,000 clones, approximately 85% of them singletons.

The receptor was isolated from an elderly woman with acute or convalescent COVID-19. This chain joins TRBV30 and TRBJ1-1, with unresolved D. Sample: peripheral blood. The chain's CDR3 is CAWAPGYTEAFF. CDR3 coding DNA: TGTGCCTGGGCACCGGGGTACACTGAAGCTTTCTTT.